Presented here are 16 T cell receptor beta chains from one specimen sequenced in a study of T cell responses to AZD1222 COVID-19 vaccine. Produced via immunoSEQ multiplex PCR; TCRdb's table is partial and in-frame only. The sample has fewer than 200,000 clones, under 95% seen once. The specimen was peripheral blood, collected 28 days after the second AZD1222 dose. The receptors originated from an adult who received the AZD1222 COVID-19 vaccine.

The chain links TRBV4-3 to TRBJ1-5, with D hard to call. The germline gives CDR1 LGHNA, CDR2 YSLEER. CDR3 size: 13 residues. Trimming took 9 bases from V and 3 from J, leaving 12 bases between them. CDR3 residues: CASELSSNQPQHF. CDR3 bases: TGCGCCAGTGAACTGAGCTCCAATCAGCCCCAGCATTTT.

This rearrangement joins TRBV11-2 to TRBJ1-1, with D maybe TRBD1 (5 bases). The CDR3 spans 15 residues. The V gene's germline CDR1 is SGHAT and CDR2 FQNNGV. V was shortened by 0 bases and J by 3 bases, with 11 bases between the two germline ends. Here the CDR3 reads CASSLDMGGYTEAFF. The CDR3 nucleotides read TGTGCCAGCAGCTTAGATATGGGGGGGTACACTGAAGCTTTCTTT.

This chain uses TRBV11-3 with TRBJ2-2; 8 bases agree with TRBD2. Trimming cost V 4 bases and J 6 bases; bases outside gene matches: 7. Germline-derived CDR1 and CDR2 are SGHNT and YENEEA. The CDR3 totals 15 residues. CDR3 coding DNA: TGTGCCAGCAGCTCCCGGGGGGGTGGTTCCGGGGAGCTGTTTTTT. This codes for CASSSRGGGSGELFF.

This clone turned up a few times. The chain is built from TRBV3-1 (or the pseudogene TRBV3-2) and TRBJ2-7; TRBD1 aligns across 10 bases. In germline, CDR1 is LGHDT, CDR2 YNNKEL (reference sequence). This CDR3 region has 16 residues. J gave up 6 bases and V 4 bases, and 12 bases lay outside the gene matches. The CDR3 here is CASSPSLGTGEIEQYF. The CDR3 DNA is TGTGCCAGCAGCCCTTCACTCGGGACAGGGGAGATCGAGCAGTACTTC.

This rearrangement joins TRBV9 to TRBJ1-2; maybe TRBD1 (5 bases). The CDR3 is 14 residues long. Trimming cost V 0 bases and J 5 bases, with 11 bases left between them. Germline CDR1 SGDLS, CDR2 YYNGEE. The CDR3 loop is CASSVGGAGYGYTF. As DNA, the CDR3 is TGTGCCAGCAGCGTAGGAGGGGCAGGGTATGGCTACACCTTC. Together with reference TRBV9 and TRBJ1-2, the CDR3 gives the full variable domain: DSGVTQTPKHLITATGQRVTLRCSPRSGDLSVYWYQQSLDQGLQFLIQYYNGEERAKGNILERFSAQQFPDLHSELNLSSLELGDSALYFCASSVGGAGYGYTFGSGTRLTVV.

This clone has only one observation. This rearrangement joins TRBV7-9 to TRBJ1-5, with TRBD1 matching over 10 bases. This CDR3 contains 14 residues. The germline CDR1 and CDR2 sequences are SEHNR and FQNEAQ (reference sequence). With V trimmed by 6 bases and J by 6 bases, 5 bases remained unmatched. The CDR3 protein is CASSPGQGVQPQHF. Written as DNA, the CDR3 is TGTGCCAGCAGTCCTGGACAGGGGGTTCAGCCCCAGCATTTT.

The CDR3: CSVGDLNTEAFF. The DNA for the CDR3 is TGCAGCGTCGGGGATTTGAACACTGAAGCTTTCTTT. The chain joins TRBV29-1 to TRBJ1-1; no definite D call. The CDR3 has 12 amino acids. The V end lost 6 bases, the J end lost 0 bases, and 8 bases lay between the germline ends. The germline CDR1 and CDR2 sequences are SQVTM and ANQGSEA.

This chain connects TRBV9 to TRBJ2-1; 12 bases map to TRBD2. V was pared by 3 bases and J by 4 bases, with 2 bases of the junction left unmatched. This CDR3 comprises 15 residues. Germline V lookup: CDR1 SGDLS, CDR2 YYNGEE. CDR3 DNA sequence: TGTGCCAGCAGCGGAGGGACTAGCGGGTACAATGAGCAGTTCTTC. This gives the protein CASSGGTSGYNEQFF.

The V call is TRBV27, the J call TRBJ1-2; D might be TRBD1 (5 bases). This CDR3 region has 13 residues. With 4 bases removed from V and 3 bases from J, the gap between germline ends came to 9 bases. CDR1 is MNHEY and CDR2 is SMNVEV in the germline V gene (reference sequence). The CDR3 loop reads CASSYRGDYGYTF. CDR3 bases: TGTGCCAGCAGTTATCGGGGGGACTATGGCTACACCTTC.

This chain uses TRBV5-1 with TRBJ2-5; the D gene is possibly TRBD1 (6 bases). Trimming removed 4 bases at V and 4 bases at J, with 20 bases between. CDR1 and CDR2 from the germline V gene are SGHRS and YFSETQ. The CDR3 length is 16 residues. This chain's CDR3 is CASSPESQGSGETQYF. The CDR3 nucleotides read TGCGCCAGCAGCCCTGAATCACAGGGTTCCGGAGAGACCCAGTACTTC.

This rearrangement joins TRBV6-5 to TRBJ1-1; D is unclear. CDR1 is MNHEY and CDR2 is SVGAGI in the germline V gene. V was shortened by 0 bases and J by 0 bases, with 5 bases between the two germline ends. The CDR3 is 14 residues long. Here the CDR3 reads CASSYSAVNTEAFF. As DNA, the CDR3 is TGTGCCAGCAGTTACTCAGCGGTGAACACTGAAGCTTTCTTT.

The chain is built from TRBV7-9 and TRBJ1-6, with TRBD1 matching over 8 bases. Germline V gene data show CDR1 as SEHNR and CDR2 as FQNEAQ (reference sequence). The V and J ends lost 0 bases and 10 bases, in that order; junction bases with no gene match: 11. CDR3 length equals 17 residues. CDR3 DNA: TGTGCCAGCAGCTTAGCAACAATAACAGGGGGAGGATCACCCCTCCACTTT. Translating it yields CASSLATITGGGSPLHF. The full variable domain, its missing parts supplied by reference TRBV7-9 and TRBJ1-6, is DTGVSQNPRHKITKRGQNVTFRCDPISEHNRLYWYRQTLGQGPEFLTYFQNEAQLEKSRLLSDRFSAERPKGSFSTLEIQRTEQGDSAMYLCASSLATITGGGSPLHFGNGTRLTVT.

The gene calls are TRBV7-8 and TRBJ1-4; D is uncertain. The germline V and J ends were trimmed by 5 bases and 7 bases, with 14 bases remaining between them. Looked up from germline, CDR1 is SGHVS and CDR2 is FQNEAQ. The CDR3 is 14 residues long. The CDR3 bases are TGTGCCAGCAGCCCCGCAGTCCGGGGTGAAAAACTGTTTTTT. Amino acid sequence: CASSPAVRGEKLFF.

The chain carries TRBV27 and TRBJ2-7; TRBD2 matches at 11 bases. The V gene end was trimmed by 0 bases and the J gene end by 4 bases; junction bases not matched to a gene: 5. This CDR3 is built from 16 residues. Per the germline V gene, CDR1 is MNHEY and CDR2 is SMNVEV (reference sequence). The CDR3 protein is CASSLSRLAGGYEQYF. The CDR3 region has the DNA TGTGCCAGCAGTTTATCACGGCTAGCGGGGGGTTACGAGCAGTACTTC.

The rearrangement links TRBV4-1 to TRBJ1-4, with D possibly TRBD1 on 5 matching bases. V was pared by 2 bases and J by 2 bases, with 9 bases between. Germline CDR1 is MGHRA and CDR2 is YSYEKL. This CDR3 is 15 amino acids long. The CDR3: CASSQKDTTNEKLFF. DNA for the CDR3: TGCGCCAGCAGCCAAAAGGACACCACTAATGAAAAACTGTTTTTT.

The V and J genes are TRBV6-5 and TRBJ1-1; D may be TRBD1 (5 bases). The germline gives CDR1 MNHEY, CDR2 SVGAGI. Trimming stripped 2 bases from V and 6 bases from J, with 10 bases between. The CDR3 consists of 13 residues. This CDR3 is CASSYIQGSEAFF. The CDR3 coding sequence is TGTGCCAGCAGTTACATTCAGGGCTCTGAAGCTTTCTTT.